This TCR beta chain was recorded in a study of cytomegalovirus exposure and HLA in healthy donors. The PCR made use of 60 Vbeta and 13 Jbeta primers. Produced via immunoSEQ multiplex PCR; TCRdb's table is partial and in-frame only. The sample includes under 120,000 clones, 74% of them seen just once. This CDR3 has 15 amino acids. Losses at the gene ends were 3 bases for V and 10 bases for J; bases not matched to a gene: 13. Per germline, CDR1 SGHNT and CDR2 YYREEE (reference sequence). This sequence was found in a man aged 50 to 59 in good health and CMV-seropositive. V and J are TRBV5-4 and TRBJ2-3; 8 bases are a match to TRBD2. Sequenced sample: PBMCs. CDR3 residues: CASSSGGTRVDAQYF. The CDR3, as DNA: TGTGCCAGCAGCTCAGGCGGGACTAGGGTCGACGCGCAGTATTTT. Filled out from reference TRBV5-4 and TRBJ2-3, the complete variable domain reads ETGVTQSPTHLIKTRGQQVTLRCSSQSGHNTVSWYQQALGQGPQFIFQYYREEENGRGNFPPRFSGLQFPNYSSELNVNALELDDSALYLCASSSGGTRVDAQYFGPGTRLTVL.